The TCR beta chain under discussion was sequenced for a study of blood T cell repertoires in COVID-19. Study details: Spain, Italy and the United States supplied samples that represented acute and convalescent COVID-19. Sample material is recorded as cDNA or gDNA derived from T cells, B-cell-depleted T cells, or PBMCs.

The CDR3 consists of 14 residues. CDR1 MNHNS and CDR2 SASEGT come from the germline V gene. V lost 2 bases, J lost 4 bases, and 4 bases stayed unmatched. Original data processing: Estimated nucleated cell counts came from reference gene primer amplification. Here immunoSEQ multiplex PCR was the method, and the copy in TCRdb shows in-frame clones only, minus some. V and J calls and clone size are as listed in that table; D and trimming were resolved from the DNA. The sample lists some 150,000 clones, approximately 86% occurring once. Material for sequencing was peripheral blood. The source is a human donor in a cohort sampled during active COVID-19. V and J are TRBV6-1 and TRBJ1-1, with 7 positions matching TRBD1. The CDR3 nucleotides are TGTGCCAGCAGTGAAACCCGGGACAGCACTGAAGCTTTCTTT. Translated: CASSETRDSTEAFF.